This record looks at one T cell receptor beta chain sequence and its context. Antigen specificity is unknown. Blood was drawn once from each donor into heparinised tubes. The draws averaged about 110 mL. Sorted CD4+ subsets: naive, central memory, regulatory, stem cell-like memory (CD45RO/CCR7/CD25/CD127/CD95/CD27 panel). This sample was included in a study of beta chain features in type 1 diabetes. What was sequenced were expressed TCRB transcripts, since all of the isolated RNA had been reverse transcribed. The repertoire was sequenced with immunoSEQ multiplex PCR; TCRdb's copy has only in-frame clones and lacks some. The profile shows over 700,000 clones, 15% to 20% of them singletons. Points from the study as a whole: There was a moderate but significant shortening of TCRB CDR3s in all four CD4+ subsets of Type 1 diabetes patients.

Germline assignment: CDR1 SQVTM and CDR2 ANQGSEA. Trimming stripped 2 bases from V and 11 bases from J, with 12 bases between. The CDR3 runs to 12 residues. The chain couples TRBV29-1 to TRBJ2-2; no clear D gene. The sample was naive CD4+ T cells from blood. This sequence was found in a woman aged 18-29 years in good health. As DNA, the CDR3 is TGCAGCGTTGAATCTCCAGGAAGAGAGCTGTTTTTT. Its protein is CSVESPGRELFF.